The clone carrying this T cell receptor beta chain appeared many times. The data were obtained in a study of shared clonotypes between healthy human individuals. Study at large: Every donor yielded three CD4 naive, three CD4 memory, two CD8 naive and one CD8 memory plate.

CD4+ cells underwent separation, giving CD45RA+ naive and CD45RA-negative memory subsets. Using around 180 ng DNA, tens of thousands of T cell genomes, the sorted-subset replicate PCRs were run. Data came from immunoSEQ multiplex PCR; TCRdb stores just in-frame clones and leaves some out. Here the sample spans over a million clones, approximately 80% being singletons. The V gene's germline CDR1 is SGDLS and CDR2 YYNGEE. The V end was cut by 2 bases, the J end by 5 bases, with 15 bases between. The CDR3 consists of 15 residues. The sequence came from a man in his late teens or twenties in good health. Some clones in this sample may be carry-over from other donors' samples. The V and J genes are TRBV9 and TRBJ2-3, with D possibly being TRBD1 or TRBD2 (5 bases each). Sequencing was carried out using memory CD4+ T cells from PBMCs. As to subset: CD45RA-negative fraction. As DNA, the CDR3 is TGTGCCAGCAGCGTTACCGGGACCCGTGGAGATACGCAGTATTTT. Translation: CASSVTGTRGDTQYF.